This T cell receptor (beta chain) was sequenced for a study of T-cell memory formation after mild COVID-19. Findings and caveats of the study: Pre-infection memory carried some responding clones, suggesting that cross-reactive memory joined. The CD4+ clones that contracted clustered mainly within CM and EM, and the CD8+ clones concentrated in EMRA. The second-wave clones peaking on day 37 were not confirmed as SARS-CoV-2-specific.

This clonotype has ten or more counts. Its antigen is unidentified. Using constant-segment primers, 5'RACE produced TCR alpha and TCR beta cDNA libraries carrying sample barcodes and UMIs. TCRdb used MiXCR to reprocess the 5' RACE reads, holding one entry per CDR3 protein. The table records about 280,000 distinct CDR3 sequences, less than 9.5% of them present only once. Sequenced input: PBMCs or a T cell subset sorted from them (not recorded which). The sequence came from a young man who had mild COVID-19 (a few samples of this study predate the infection). Cell type and time point are not known.

CDR3 amino acids: CSARDRGPNEQYF. The CDR3 nucleotides are TGCAGTGCTAGAGATCGGGGGCCGAATGAGCAGTACTTC. The V gene is TRBV20-1, the J gene TRBJ2-7, with D perhaps matching TRBD1 or TRBD2 (6 bases each). CDR1 is DFQATT and CDR2 is SNEGSKA in the germline V gene (reference sequence). This CDR3 is built from 13 residues. Deletions cut 0 bases from V and 7 bases from J, with 13 bases between.